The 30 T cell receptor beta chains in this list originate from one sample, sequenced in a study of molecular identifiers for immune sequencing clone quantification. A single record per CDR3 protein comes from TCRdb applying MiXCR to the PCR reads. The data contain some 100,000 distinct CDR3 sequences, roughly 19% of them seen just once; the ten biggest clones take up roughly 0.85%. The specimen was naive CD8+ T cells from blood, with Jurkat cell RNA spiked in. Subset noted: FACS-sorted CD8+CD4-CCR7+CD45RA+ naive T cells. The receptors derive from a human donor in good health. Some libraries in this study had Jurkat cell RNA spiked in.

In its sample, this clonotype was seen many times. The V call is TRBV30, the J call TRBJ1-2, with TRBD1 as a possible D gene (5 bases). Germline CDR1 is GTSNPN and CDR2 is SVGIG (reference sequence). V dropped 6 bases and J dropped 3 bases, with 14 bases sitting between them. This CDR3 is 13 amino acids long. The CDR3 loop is CACPPQGYYGYTF. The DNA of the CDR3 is TGTGCCTGCCCCCCCCAGGGTTACTATGGCTACACCTTC.

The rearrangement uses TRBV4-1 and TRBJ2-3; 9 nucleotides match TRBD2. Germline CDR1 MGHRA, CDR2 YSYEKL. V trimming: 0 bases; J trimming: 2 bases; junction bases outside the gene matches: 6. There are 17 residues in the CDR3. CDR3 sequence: CASSQDQTSGLTDTQYF. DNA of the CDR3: TGCGCCAGCAGCCAAGATCAGACTAGCGGCCTCACAGATACGCAGTATTTT.

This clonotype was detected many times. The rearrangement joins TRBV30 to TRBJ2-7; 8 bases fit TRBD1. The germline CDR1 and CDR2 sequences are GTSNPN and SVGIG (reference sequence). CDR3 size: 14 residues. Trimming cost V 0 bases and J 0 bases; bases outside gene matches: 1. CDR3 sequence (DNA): TGTGCCTGGAGTGTCGGACAGGGCTCCTACGAGCAGTACTTC. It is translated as CAWSVGQGSYEQYF.

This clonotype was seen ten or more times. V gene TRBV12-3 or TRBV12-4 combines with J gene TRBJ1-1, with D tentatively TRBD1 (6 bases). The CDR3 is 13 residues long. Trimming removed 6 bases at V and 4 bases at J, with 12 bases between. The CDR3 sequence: CASSRGGATEAFF. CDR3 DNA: TGTGCCAGCAGCCGTGGGGGGGCCACTGAAGCTTTCTTT.

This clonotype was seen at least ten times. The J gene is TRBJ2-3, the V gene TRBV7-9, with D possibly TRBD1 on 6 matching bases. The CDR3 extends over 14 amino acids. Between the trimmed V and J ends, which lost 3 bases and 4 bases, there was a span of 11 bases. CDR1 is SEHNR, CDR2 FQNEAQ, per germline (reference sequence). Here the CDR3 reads CASSFVRGADTQYF. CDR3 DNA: TGTGCCAGCAGCTTTGTCAGGGGCGCAGATACGCAGTATTTT.

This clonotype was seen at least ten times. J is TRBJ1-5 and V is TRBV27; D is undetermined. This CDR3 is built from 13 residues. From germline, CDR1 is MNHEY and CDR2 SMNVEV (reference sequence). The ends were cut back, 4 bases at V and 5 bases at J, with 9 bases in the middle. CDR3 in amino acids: CASSYSNDQPQHF. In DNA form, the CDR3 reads TGTGCCAGCAGTTATTCTAACGATCAGCCCCAGCATTTT.

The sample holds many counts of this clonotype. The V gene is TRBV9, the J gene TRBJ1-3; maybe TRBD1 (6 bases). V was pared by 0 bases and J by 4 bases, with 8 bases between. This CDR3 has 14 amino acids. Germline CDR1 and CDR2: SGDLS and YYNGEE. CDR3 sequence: CASSVGGGGNTIYF. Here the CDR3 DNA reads TGTGCCAGCAGCGTAGGAGGGGGAGGAAACACCATATATTTT.

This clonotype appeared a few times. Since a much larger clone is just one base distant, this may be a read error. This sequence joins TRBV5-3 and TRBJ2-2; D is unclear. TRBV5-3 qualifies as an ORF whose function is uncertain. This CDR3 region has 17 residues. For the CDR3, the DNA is TGTGCCAGCAGCTTGGCGTCAATTACTCAGAACACCAGGGAGCTGTTTTTT. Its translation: CASSLASITQNTRELFF.

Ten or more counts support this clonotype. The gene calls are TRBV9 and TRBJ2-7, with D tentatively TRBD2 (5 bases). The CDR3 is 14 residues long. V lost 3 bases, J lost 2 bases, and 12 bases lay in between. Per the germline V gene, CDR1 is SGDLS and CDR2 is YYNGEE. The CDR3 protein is CASSGGANTYEQYF. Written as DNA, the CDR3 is TGTGCCAGCAGCGGGGGAGCGAACACCTACGAGCAGTACTTC.

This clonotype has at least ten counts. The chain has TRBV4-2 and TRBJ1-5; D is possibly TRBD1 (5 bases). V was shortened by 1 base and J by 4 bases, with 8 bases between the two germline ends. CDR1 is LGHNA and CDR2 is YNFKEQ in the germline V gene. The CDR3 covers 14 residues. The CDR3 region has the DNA TGTGCCAGCAGCCAAGGGGGCAGAAATCAGCCCCAGCATTTT. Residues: CASSQGGRNQPQHF.

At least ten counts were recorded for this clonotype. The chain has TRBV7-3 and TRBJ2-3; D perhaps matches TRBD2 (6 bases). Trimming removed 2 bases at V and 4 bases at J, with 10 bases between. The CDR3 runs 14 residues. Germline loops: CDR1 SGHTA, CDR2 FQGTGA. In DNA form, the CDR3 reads TGTGCCAGCAGCTTAGTCGGGAGACCAGATACGCAGTATTTT. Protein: CASSLVGRPDTQYF.

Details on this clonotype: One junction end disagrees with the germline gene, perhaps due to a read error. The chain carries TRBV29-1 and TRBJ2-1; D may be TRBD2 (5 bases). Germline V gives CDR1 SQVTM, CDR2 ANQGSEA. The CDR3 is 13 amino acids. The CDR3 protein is CSVDTNGKYEQLF. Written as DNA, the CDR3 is TGCAGCGTTGACACTAACGGGAAGTATGAGCAGCTCTTC.

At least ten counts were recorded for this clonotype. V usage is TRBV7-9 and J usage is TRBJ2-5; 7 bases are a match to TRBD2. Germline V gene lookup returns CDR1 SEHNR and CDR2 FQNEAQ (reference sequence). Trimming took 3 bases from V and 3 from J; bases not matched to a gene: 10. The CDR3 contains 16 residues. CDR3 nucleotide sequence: TGTGCCAGCAGCTTGGGACTAACACCAACCGAAGAGACCCAGTACTTC. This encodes CASSLGLTPTEETQYF. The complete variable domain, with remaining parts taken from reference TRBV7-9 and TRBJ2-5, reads DTGVSQNPRHKITKRGQNVTFRCDPISEHNRLYWYRQTLGQGPEFLTYFQNEAQLEKSRLLSDRFSAERPKGSFSTLEIQRTEQGDSAMYLCASSLGLTPTEETQYFGPGTRLLVL.

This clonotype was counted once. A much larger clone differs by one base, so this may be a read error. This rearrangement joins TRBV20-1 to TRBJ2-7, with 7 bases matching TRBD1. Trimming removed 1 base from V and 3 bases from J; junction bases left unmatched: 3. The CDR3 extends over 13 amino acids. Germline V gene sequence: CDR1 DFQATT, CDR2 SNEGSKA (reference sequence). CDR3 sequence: CSARGAGGYEQYF. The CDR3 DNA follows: TGCAGTGCTAGAGGGGCAGGGGGCTACGAGCAGTACTTC.

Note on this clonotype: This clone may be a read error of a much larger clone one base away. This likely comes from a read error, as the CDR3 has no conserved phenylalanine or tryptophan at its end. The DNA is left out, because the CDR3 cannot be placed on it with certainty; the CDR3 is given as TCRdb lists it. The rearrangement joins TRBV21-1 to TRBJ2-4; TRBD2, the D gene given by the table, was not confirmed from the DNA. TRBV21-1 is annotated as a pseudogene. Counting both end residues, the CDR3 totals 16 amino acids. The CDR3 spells CASRKGGDYDKNIQYL.

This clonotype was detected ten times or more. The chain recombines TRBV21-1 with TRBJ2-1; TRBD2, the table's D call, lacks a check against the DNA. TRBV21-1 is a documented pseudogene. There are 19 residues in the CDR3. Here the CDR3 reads CASSKLKPSGPISYNEQFF. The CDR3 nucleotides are TGTGCCAGCAGCAAACTTAAGCCTAGCGGCCCCATAAGCTACAATGAGCAGTTCTTC.

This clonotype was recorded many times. The CDR3 loop is CARMGPPDTEAFF. For the CDR3, the DNA is TGTGCCAGAATGGGGCCTCCGGACACTGAAGCTTTCTTT. V gene TRBV7-9 combines with J gene TRBJ1-1, with D maybe TRBD1 (5 bases). CDR1 is SEHNR and CDR2 is FQNEAQ in the germline V gene (reference sequence). This CDR3 has 13 amino acids. V lost 9 bases and J lost 3, with 14 bases in between.

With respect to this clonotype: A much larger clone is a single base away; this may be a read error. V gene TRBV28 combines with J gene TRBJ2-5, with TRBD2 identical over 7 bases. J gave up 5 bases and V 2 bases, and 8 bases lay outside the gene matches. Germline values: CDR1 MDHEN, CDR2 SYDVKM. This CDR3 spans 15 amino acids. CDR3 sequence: CASSLVAVGGETQYF. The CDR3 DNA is TGTGCCAGCAGTTTAGTCGCGGTGGGGGGGGAGACCCAGTACTTC.

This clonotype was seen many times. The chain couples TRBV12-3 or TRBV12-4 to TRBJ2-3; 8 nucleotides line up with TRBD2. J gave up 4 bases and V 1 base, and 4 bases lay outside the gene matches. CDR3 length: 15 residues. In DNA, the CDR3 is TGTGCCAGCAGTTTAGTTAGCGGGGCTGCAGATACGCAGTATTTT. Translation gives CASSLVSGAADTQYF.

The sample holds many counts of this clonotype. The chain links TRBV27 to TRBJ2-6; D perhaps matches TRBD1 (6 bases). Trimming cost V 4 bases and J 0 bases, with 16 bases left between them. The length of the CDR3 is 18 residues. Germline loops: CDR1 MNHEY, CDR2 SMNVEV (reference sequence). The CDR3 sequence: CASSSGQQGFSGANVLTF. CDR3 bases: TGTGCCAGCAGTTCTGGACAGCAAGGTTTCTCTGGGGCCAACGTCCTGACTTTC.

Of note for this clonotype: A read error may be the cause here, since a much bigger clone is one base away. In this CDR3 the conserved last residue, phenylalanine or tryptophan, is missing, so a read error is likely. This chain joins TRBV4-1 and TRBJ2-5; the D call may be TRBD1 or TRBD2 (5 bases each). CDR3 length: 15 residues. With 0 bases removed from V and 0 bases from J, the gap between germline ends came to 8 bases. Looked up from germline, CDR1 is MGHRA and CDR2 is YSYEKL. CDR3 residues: CASSQDWGNQETQYS. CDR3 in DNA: TGCGCCAGCAGCCAAGATTGGGGGAACCAAGAGACCCAGTACTCC.

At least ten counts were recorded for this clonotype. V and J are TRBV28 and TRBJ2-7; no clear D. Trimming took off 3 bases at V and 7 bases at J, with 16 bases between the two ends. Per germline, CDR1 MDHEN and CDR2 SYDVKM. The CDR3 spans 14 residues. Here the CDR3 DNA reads TGTGCCAGCAGTTTCTCGCCCCGACCAAGTGAGCAGTACTTC. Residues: CASSFSPRPSEQYF.

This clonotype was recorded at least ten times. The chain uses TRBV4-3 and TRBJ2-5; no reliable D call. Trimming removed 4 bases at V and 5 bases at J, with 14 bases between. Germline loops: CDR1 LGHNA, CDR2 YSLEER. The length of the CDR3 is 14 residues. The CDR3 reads CASSPGLTGETQYF. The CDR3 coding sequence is TGCGCCAGCAGCCCCGGCCTAACGGGTGAGACCCAGTACTTC.

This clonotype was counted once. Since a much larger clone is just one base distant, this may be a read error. CDR3 bases: TGTGCCAGCAGTTACGCGGGAGAGAGGACCCAGTACTTC. The encoded protein is CASSYAGERTQYF. The genes are TRBV6-5 and TRBJ2-5, with TRBD2 matching over 7 bases. With V trimmed by 2 bases and J by 7 bases, 4 bases remained unmatched. The germline gives CDR1 MNHEY, CDR2 SVGAGI. This CDR3 contains 13 residues.

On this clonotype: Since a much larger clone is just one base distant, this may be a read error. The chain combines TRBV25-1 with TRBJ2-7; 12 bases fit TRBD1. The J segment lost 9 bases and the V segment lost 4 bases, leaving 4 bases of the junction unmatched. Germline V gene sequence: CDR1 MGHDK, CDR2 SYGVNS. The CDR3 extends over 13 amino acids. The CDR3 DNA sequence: TGTGCCAGCAGTGGGGACAGGGGGCACGGGCAGTACTTC. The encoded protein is CASSGDRGHGQYF.

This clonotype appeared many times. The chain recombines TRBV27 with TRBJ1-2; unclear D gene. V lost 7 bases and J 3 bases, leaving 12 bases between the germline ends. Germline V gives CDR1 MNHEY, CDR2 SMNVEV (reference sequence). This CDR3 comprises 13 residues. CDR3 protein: CASKLRLDYGYTF. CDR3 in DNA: TGTGCCAGCAAGTTAAGGCTAGACTATGGCTACACCTTC.

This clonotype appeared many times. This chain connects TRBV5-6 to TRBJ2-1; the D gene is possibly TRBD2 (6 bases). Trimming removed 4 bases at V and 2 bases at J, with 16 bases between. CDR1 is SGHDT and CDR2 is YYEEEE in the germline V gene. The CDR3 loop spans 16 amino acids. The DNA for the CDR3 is TGTGCCAGCAGCCCCGAAGTTGGGGGGACCTACAATGAGCAGTTCTTC. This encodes CASSPEVGGTYNEQFF.

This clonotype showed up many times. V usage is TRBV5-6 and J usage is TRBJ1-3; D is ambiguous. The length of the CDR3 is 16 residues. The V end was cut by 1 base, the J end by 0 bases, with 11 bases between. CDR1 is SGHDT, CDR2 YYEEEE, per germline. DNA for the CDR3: TGTGCCAGCAGCTTGAGGACGCGAAGCTCTGGAAACACCATATATTTT. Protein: CASSLRTRSSGNTIYF.

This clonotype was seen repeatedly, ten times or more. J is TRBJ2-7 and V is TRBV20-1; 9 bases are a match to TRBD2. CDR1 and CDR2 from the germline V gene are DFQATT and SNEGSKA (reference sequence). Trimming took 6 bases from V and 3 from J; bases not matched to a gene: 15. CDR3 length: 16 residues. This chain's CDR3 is CSAFPQTSGSYYEQYF. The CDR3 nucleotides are TGCAGTGCCTTCCCCCAAACTAGCGGGTCCTACTACGAGCAGTACTTC.

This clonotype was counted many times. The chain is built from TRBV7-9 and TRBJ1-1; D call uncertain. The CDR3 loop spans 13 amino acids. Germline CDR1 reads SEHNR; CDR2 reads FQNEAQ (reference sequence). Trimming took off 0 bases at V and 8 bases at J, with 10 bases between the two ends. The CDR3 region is CASSLAGLGEAFF. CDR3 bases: TGTGCCAGCAGCTTAGCAGGTTTGGGGGAAGCTTTCTTT.